The following is a T cell receptor (beta chain) sequence with its context. V shed 1 base and J shed 1 base, with 13 bases lying between them. Per germline, CDR1 LNHDA and CDR2 SQIVND (reference sequence). The length of the CDR3 is 16 residues. The source of the sample is a study of T cell changes during pregnancy in multiple sclerosis. The assay was immunoSEQ multiplex PCR, and TCRdb's table has in-frame clones only and misses some. In the table there are approximately 35,000 clones, roughly nine tenths of which are singletons. The TCR sequence derives from a female donor in good health, enrolled as a control in a pregnancy study. The rearrangement uses TRBV19 and TRBJ1-2, with a weak D call TRBD1 (5 bases). The specimen comprised CD4+ T cells from peripheral blood mononuclear cells, sampled in the second trimester of pregnancy. CDR3: CASSIGGEAFNYGYTF. For the CDR3, the DNA is TGTGCCAGTAGTATAGGGGGGGAGGCGTTTAACTATGGCTACACCTTC. Full variable domain (remainder filled in from reference TRBV19 and TRBJ1-2): DGGITQSPKYLFRKEGQNVTLSCEQNLNHDAMYWYRQDPGQGLRLIYYSQIVNDFQKGDIAEGYSVSREKKESFPLTVTSAQKNPTAFYLCASSIGGEAFNYGYTFGSGTRLTVV.